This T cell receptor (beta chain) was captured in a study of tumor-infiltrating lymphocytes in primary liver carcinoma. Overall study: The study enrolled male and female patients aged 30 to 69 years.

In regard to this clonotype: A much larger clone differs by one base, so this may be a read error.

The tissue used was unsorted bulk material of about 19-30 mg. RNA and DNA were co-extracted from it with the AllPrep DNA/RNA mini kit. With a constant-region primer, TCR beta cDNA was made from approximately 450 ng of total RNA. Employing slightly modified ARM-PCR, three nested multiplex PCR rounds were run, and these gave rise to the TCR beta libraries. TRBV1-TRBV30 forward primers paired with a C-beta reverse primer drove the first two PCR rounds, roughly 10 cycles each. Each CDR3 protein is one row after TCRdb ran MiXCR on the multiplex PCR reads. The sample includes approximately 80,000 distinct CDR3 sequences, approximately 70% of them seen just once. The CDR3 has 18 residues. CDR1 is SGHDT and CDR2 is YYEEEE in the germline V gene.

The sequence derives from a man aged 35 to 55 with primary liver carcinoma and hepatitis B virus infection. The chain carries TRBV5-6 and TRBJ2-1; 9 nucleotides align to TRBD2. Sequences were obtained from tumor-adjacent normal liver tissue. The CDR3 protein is CASNLAGVVSGRIDEQFF. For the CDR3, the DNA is TGTGCCAGCAACTTGGCCGGGGTCGTTAGCGGGAGAATCGATGAGCAGTTCTTC.